This T cell receptor (beta chain) derives from a study of blood T cell repertoires in COVID-19. Sequencing used immunoSEQ multiplex PCR; TCRdb keeps in-frame clones, though not all of them. The sample carries roughly 70,000 clones, 60% to 80% recorded once. This clone was detected once. CDR1 and CDR2 from the germline V gene are SGHRS and YFSETQ. V lost 4 bases, J lost 7 bases, and 14 bases lay in between. The CDR3 consists of 14 residues. The chain links TRBV5-1 to TRBJ1-4; D gene uncertain. Sequencing input: peripheral blood. The sequence came from a man in his sixties or seventies with COVID-19, enrolled during active disease. DNA for the CDR3: TGCGCCAGCAGCACCGGACGGGGAATTGAAAAACTGTTTTTT. It translates to CASSTGRGIEKLFF.